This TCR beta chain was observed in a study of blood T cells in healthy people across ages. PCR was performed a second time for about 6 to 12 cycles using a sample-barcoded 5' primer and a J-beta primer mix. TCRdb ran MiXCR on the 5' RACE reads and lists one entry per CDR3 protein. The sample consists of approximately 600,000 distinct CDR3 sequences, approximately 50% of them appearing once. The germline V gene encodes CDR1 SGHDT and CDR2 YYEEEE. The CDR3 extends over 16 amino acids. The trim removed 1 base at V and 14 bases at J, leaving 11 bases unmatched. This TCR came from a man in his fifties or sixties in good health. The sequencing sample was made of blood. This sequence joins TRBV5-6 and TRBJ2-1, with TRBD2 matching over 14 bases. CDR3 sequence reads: CASSLTGTSGGHGKFF. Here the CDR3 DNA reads TGTGCCAGCAGCTTGACCGGGACTAGCGGGGGCCATGGAAAGTTCTTC.